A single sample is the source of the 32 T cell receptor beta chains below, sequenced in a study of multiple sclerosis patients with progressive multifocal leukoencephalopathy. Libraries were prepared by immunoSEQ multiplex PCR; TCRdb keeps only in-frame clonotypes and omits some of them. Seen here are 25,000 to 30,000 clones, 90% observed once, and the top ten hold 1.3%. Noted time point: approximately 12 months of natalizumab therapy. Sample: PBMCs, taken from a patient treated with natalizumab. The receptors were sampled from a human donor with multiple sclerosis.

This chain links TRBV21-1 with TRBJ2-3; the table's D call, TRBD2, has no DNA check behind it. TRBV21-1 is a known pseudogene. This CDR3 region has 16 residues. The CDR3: CASSKVGGQWRGGQYF. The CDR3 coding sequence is TGTGCCAGCAGCAAAGTCGGTGGCCAGTGGAGGGGGGGCCAGTATTTT.

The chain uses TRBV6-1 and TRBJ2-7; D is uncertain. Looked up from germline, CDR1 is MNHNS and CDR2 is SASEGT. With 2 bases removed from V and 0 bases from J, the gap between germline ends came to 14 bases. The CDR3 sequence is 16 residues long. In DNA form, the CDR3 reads TGTGCCAGCAGTGAATCGGCAGGTCCTTTCTCCTACGAGCAGTACTTC. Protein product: CASSESAGPFSYEQYF.

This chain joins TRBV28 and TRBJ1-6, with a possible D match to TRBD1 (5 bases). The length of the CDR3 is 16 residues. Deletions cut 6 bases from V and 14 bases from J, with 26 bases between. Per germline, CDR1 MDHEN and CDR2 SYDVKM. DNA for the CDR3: TGTGCCAGCAGCCTCTCCCGGGGGGGTACCCTCCTCACCCTCCACTTT. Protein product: CASSLSRGGTLLTLHF.

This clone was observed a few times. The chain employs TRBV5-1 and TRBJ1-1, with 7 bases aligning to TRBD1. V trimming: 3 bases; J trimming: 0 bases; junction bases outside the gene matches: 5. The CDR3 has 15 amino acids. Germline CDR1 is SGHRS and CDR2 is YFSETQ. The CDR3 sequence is CASSWGTAMNTEAFF. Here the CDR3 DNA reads TGCGCCAGCAGCTGGGGGACAGCAATGAACACTGAAGCTTTCTTT.

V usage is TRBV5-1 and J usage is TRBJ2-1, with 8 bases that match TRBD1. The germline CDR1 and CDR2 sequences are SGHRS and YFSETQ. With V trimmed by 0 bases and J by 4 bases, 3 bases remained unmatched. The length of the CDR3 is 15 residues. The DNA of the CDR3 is TGCGCCAGCAGCTTGGAGACAGGGGAGTACAATGAGCAGTTCTTC. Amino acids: CASSLETGEYNEQFF. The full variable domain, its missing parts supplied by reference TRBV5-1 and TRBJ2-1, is KAGVTQTPRYLIKTRGQQVTLSCSPISGHRSVSWYQQTPGQGLQFLFEYFSETQRNKGNFPGRFSGRQFSNSRSEMNVSTLELGDSALYLCASSLETGEYNEQFFGPGTRLTVL.

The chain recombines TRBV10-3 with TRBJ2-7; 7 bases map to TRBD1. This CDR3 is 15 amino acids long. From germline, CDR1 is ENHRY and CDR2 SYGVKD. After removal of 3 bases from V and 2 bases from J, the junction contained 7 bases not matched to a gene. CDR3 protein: CAISDPDRDPYEQYF. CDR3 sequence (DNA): TGTGCCATCAGTGACCCCGACAGGGATCCCTACGAGCAGTACTTC.

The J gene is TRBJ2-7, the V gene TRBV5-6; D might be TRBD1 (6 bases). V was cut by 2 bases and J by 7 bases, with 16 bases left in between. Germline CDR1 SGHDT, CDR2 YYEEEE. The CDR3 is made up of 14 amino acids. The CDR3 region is CASSFPTGSREQYF. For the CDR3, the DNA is TGTGCCAGCAGCTTCCCCACAGGGTCTCGGGAGCAGTACTTC.

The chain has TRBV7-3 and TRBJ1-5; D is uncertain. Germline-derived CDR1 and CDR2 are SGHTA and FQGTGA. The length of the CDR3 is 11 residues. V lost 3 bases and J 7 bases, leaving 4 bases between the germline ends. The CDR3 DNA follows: TGTGCCAGCAGCTTTCAACAGCCCCAGCATTTT. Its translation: CASSFQQPQHF. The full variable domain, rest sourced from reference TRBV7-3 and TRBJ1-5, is GAGVSQTPSNKVTEKGKYVELRCDPISGHTALYWYRQSLGQGPEFLIYFQGTGAADDSGLPNDRFFAVRPEGSVSTLKIQRTERGDSAVYLCASSFQQPQHFGDGTRLSIL.

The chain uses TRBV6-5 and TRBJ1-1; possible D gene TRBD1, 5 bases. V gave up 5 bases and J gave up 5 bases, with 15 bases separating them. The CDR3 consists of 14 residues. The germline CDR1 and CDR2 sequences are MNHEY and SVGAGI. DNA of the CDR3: TGTGCCAGCAGTATCTCCCCAGGGATGACTGAAGCTTTCTTT. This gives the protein CASSISPGMTEAFF.

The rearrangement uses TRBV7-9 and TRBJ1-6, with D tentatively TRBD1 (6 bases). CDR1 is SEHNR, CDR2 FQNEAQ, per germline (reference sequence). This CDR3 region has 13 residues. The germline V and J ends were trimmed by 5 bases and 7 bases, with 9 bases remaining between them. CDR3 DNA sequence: TGTGCCAGCAGCCTTACAGGGAATTCACCCCTCCACTTT. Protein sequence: CASSLTGNSPLHF.

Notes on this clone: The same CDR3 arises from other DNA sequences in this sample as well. Written as DNA, the CDR3 is TGTGCCAGCACGGGACAGGAGTCGGGCTACACCTTC. Amino acids: CASTGQESGYTF. The chain uses TRBV11-2 and TRBJ1-2, with 8 bases fitting TRBD1. The germline V gene has CDR1 SGHAT and CDR2 FQNNGV. Trimming cost V 7 bases and J 8 bases; bases outside gene matches: 6. The CDR3 is 12 residues long.

As DNA, the CDR3 is TGTGCCAGCACGGGGAGGCCCCCACTGAACACTGAAGCTTTCTTT. Translating gives CASTGRPPLNTEAFF. The V call is TRBV6-5, the J call TRBJ1-1; D remains ambiguous. V was shortened by 7 bases and J by 0 bases, with 15 bases between the two germline ends. Looked up from germline, CDR1 is MNHEY and CDR2 is SVGAGI. This CDR3 comprises 15 residues.

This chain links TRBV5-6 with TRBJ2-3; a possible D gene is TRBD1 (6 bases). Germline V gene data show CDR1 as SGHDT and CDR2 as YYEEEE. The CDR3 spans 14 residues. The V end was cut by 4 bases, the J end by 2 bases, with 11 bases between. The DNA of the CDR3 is TGTGCCAGCAGCCTCGACAGGTCCACAGATACGCAGTATTTT. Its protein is CASSLDRSTDTQYF.

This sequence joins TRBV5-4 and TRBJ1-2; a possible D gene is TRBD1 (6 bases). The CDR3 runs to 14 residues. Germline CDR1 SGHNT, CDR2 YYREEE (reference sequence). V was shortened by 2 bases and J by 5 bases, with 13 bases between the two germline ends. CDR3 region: CASSFPTDRYGYTF. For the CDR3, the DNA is TGTGCCAGCAGCTTCCCAACCGACAGGTATGGCTACACCTTC.

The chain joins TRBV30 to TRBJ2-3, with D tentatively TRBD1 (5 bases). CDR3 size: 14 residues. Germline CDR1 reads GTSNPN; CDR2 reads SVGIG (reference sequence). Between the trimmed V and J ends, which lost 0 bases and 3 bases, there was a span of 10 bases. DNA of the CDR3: TGTGCCTGGAGTGTAGGGGCAGGGACAGATACGCAGTATTTT. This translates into CAWSVGAGTDTQYF.

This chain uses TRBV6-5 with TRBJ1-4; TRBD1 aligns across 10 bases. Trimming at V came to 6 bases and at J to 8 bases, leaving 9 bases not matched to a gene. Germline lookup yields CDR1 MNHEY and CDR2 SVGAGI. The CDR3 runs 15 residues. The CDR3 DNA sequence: TGTGCCAGCAGGGCCCTGACAGGGGGCCAAGAAAAACTGTTTTTT. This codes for CASRALTGGQEKLFF.

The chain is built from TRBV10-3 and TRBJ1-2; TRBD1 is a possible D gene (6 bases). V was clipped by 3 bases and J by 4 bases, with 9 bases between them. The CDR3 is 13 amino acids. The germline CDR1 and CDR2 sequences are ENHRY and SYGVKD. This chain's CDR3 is CAISDQQGYGYTF. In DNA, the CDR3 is TGTGCCATCAGTGATCAACAGGGCTATGGCTACACCTTC.

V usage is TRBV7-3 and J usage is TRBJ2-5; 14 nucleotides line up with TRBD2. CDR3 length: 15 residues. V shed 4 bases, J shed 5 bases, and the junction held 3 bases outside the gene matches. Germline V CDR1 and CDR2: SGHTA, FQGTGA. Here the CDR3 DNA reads TGTGCCAGCAGCTGGGGGACTAGCGGGGGCGAGACCCAGTACTTC. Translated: CASSWGTSGGETQYF.

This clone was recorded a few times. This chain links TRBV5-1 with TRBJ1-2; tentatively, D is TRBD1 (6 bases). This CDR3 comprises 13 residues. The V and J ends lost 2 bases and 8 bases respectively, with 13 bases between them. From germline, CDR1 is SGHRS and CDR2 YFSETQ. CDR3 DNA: TGCGCCAGCAGCTTAGGGGGGGTCAGAGGCTACACCTTC. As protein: CASSLGGVRGYTF.

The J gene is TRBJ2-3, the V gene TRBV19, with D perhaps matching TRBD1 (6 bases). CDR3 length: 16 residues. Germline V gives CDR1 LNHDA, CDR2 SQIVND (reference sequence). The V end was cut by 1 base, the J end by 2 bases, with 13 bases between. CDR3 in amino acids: CASSIASTGPTDTQYF. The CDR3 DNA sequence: TGTGCCAGTAGTATAGCCTCCACAGGGCCCACAGATACGCAGTATTTT.

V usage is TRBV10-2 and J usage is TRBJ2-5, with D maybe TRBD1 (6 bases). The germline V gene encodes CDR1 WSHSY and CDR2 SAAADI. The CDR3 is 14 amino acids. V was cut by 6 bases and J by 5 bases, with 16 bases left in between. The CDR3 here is CASRSQGYYETQYF. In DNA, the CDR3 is TGCGCCAGCAGAAGCCAGGGGTATTACGAGACCCAGTACTTC.

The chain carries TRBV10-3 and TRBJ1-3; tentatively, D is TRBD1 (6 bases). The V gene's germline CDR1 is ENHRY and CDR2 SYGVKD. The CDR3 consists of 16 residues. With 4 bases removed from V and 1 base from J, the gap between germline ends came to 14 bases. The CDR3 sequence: CAISGPGQTSGNTIYF. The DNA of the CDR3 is TGTGCCATCAGTGGTCCGGGACAAACATCTGGAAACACCATATATTTT.

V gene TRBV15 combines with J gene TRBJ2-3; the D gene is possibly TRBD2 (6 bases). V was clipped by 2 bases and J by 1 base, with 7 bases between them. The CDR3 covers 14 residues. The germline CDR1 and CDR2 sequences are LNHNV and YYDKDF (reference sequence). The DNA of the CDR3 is TGTGCCACCAGCAGAATAGCGGGCACAGATACGCAGTATTTT. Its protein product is CATSRIAGTDTQYF. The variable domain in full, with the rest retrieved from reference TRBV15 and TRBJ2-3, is DAMVIQNPRYQVTQFGKPVTLSCSQTLNHNVMYWYQQKSSQAPKLLFHYYDKDFNNEADTPDNFQSRRPNTSFCFLDIRSPGLGDTAMYLCATSRIAGTDTQYFGPGTRLTVL.

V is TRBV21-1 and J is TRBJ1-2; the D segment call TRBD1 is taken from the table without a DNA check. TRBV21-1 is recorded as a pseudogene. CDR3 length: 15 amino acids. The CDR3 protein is CASSQGTGRAYGYTF. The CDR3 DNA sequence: TGTGCCAGCAGCCAGGGGACAGGGAGGGCCTATGGCTACACCTTC.

CDR3 sequence reads: CASSADRQRSEAFF. In DNA form, the CDR3 reads TGTGCCAGCTCTGCGGACAGGCAGAGGTCTGAAGCTTTCTTT. The chain has TRBV18 and TRBJ1-1, with TRBD1 matching 7 bases. Germline CDR1 reads KGHSH; CDR2 reads LQKENI. The CDR3 runs to 14 residues. V trimming: 6 bases; J trimming: 6 bases; junction bases outside the gene matches: 10.

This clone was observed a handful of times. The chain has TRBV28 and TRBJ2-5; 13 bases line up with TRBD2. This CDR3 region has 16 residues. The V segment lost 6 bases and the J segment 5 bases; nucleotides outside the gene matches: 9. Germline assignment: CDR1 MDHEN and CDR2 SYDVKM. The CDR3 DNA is TGTGCCAGCAGCTGGATAGGGACTAGCGGGGTGGAGACCCAGTACTTC. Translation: CASSWIGTSGVETQYF. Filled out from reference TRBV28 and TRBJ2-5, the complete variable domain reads DVKVTQSSRYLVKRTGEKVFLECVQDMDHENMFWYRQDPGLGLRLIYFSYDVKMKEKGDIPEGYSVSREKKERFSLILESASTNQTSMYLCASSWIGTSGVETQYFGPGTRLLVL.

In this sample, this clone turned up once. CDR3 protein: CASSGYTKTNYGYTF. The CDR3 DNA reads as TGTGCCAGTAGTGGTTACACAAAAACTAACTATGGCTACACCTTC. The chain joins TRBV19 to TRBJ1-2, with no clear D. The germline V gene encodes CDR1 LNHDA and CDR2 SQIVND (reference sequence). This CDR3 is 15 amino acids long. The V end lost 5 bases, the J end lost 0 bases, and 13 bases lay between the germline ends.

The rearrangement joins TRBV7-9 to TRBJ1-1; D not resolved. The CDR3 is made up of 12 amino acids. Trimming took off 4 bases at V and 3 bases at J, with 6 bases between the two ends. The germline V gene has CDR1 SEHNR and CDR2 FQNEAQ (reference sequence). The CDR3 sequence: CASSSQYTEAFF. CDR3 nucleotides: TGTGCCAGCAGCTCCCAGTACACTGAAGCTTTCTTT.

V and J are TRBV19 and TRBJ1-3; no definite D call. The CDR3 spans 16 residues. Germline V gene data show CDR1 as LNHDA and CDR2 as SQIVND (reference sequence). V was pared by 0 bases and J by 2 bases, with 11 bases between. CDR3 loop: CASSIDGTAPGNTIYF. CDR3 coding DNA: TGTGCCAGTAGTATAGATGGAACAGCGCCTGGAAACACCATATATTTT.

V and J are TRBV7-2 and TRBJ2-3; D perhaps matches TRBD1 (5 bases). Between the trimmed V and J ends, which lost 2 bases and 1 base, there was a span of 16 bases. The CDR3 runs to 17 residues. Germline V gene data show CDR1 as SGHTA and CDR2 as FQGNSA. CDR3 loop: CASSLSRALGGTDTQYF. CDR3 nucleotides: TGTGCCAGCAGCTTATCCAGGGCCCTGGGTGGCACAGATACGCAGTATTTT.

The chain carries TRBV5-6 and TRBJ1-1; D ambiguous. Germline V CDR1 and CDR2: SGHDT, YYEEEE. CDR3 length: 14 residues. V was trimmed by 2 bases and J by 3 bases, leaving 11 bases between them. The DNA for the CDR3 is TGTGCCAGCAGCTTTGGTTCAGGATACACTGAAGCTTTCTTT. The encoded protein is CASSFGSGYTEAFF.

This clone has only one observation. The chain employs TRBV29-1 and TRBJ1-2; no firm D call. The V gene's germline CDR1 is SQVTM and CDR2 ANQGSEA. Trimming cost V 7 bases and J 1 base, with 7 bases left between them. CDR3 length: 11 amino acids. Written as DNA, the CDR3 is TGCAGCGCGGACGGTAACTATGGCTACACCTTC. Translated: CSADGNYGYTF.